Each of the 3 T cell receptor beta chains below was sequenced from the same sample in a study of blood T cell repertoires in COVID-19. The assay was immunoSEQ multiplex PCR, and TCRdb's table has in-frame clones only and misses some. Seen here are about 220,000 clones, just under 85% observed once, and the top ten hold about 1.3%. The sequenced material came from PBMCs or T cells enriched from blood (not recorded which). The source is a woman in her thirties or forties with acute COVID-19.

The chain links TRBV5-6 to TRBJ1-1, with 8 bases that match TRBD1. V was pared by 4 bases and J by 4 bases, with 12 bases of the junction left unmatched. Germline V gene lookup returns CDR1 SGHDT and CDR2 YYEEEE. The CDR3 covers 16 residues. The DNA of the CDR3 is TGTGCCAGCAGCCAATCCTCAGGGGGCGGAGGCACTGAAGCTTTCTTT. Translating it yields CASSQSSGGGGTEAFF.

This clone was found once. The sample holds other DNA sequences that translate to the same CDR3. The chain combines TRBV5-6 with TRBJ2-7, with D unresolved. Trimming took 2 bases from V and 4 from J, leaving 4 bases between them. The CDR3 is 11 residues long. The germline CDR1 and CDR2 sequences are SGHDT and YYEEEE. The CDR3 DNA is TGTGCCAGCAGCTTCAGGTACGAGCAGTACTTC. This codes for CASSFRYEQYF.

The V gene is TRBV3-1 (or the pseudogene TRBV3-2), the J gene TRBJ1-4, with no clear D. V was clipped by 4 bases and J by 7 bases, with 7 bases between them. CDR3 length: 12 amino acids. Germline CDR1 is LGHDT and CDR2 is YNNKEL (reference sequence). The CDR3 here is CASSRTAEKLFF. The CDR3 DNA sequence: TGTGCCAGCAGCCGAACAGCTGAAAAACTGTTTTTT.